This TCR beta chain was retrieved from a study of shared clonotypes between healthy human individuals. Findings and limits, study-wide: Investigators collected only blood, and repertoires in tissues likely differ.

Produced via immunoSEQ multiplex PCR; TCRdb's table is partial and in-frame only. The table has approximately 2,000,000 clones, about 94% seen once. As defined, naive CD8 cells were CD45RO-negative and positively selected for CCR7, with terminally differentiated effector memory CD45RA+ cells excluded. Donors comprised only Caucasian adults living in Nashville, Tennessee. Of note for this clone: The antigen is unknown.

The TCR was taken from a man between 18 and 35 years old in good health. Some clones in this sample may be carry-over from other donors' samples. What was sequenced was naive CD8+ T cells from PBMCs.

In nucleotides, the CDR3 is TGTGCCAGCAGCGAGAACCTACAGGGGCGGGAAAACTTTGAAGCTTTCTTT. It is translated as CASSENLQGRENFEAFF. This chain uses TRBV9 with TRBJ1-1; 7 positions agree with TRBD1. Trimming removed 3 bases from V and 7 bases from J; junction bases left unmatched: 18. The CDR3 sequence is 17 residues long. Germline V gene data show CDR1 as SGDLS and CDR2 as YYNGEE.